This T cell receptor beta chain came from a study of Ad26.COV2.S vaccination and SARS-CoV-2 variants. For the study at large: Donor allocation was to the COV1001 Ad26.COV2.S trial arm.

For this clone: Its antigen is undetermined.

Points from the study as a whole: Total T cell responses, in the TCR breadth and depth analyses, may have been underestimated. Similar non-spike TCR breadth was seen in vaccine and placebo recipients.

Treatment reported: around 19 received Ad26.COV2.S at low or high dose, single or two shots; 5 received placebo; per-sample allocation not given. Sampling was done on day 63 after the first vaccine or placebo injection. Built on an Ad26 vector, the vaccine expressed Wuhan-strain SARS-CoV-2 spike. Germline CDR1 and CDR2: LNHDA and SQIVND (reference sequence). After removal of 5 bases from V and 1 base from J, the junction contained 8 bases not matched to a gene. The CDR3 is 16 amino acids. The assay was immunoSEQ multiplex PCR, and TCRdb's table has in-frame clones only and misses some. The sample shows hundreds of thousands of clones, more than 70% of them seen only once.

The TCR originated in a person between 18 and 59 years old who received the Ad26.COV2.S COVID-19 vaccine or a placebo. The source was peripheral blood, collected in a trial of Ad26.COV2.S vaccine versus placebo. The J gene is TRBJ1-5, the V gene TRBV19; 7 nucleotides agree with TRBD1. In DNA, the CDR3 is TGTGCCAGTAGTGGAACCGGGACAGTCAGCAATCAGCCCCAGCATTTT. Translated: CASSGTGTVSNQPQHF.